These 17 T cell receptor beta chains originate from one sample sequenced in a study of T cells in Graves' hyperthyroidism and ophthalmopathy. TCR beta CDR3 sequences were amplified from RNA transcripts. When the TCR CDR3 underwent first-round RT-PCR, the HTBI primer set was used. Each CDR3 protein is one row after TCRdb ran MiXCR on the multiplex PCR reads. The sample has 550,000 to 800,000 distinct CDR3 sequences, approximately 15% seen once. Sequenced sample: blood. The receptors here all came from a man aged 50 or older with Graves' hyperthyroidism.

This clonotype showed up just a few times. V gene TRBV25-1 combines with J gene TRBJ1-1; unclear D gene. The V gene's germline CDR1 is MGHDK and CDR2 SYGVNS. The CDR3 spans 14 residues. V was clipped by 3 bases and J by 0 bases, with 8 bases between them. CDR3 DNA sequence: TGTGCCAGCAGTGAGCTCTCACTGAACACTGAAGCTTTCTTT. It yields the protein CASSELSLNTEAFF.

With regard to this clonotype: This sequence may be a read error, since a much larger clone differs from it by one base. The chain is built from TRBV2 and TRBJ2-5, with D possibly being TRBD1 or TRBD2 (6 bases each). Germline CDR1 and CDR2: SNHLY and FYNNEI. The CDR3 contains 15 residues. Trimming removed 4 bases from V and 4 bases from J, with 16 bases in between. In DNA form, the CDR3 reads TGTGCCAGCAGTGTAACAGGGACTTTGCGAGAGACCCAGTACTTC. Its translation is CASSVTGTLRETQYF.

This clonotype was counted ten times or more. V gene TRBV20-1 combines with J gene TRBJ2-5; perhaps TRBD2 as D (6 bases). The CDR3 runs to 13 residues. The germline V and J ends were trimmed by 6 bases and 2 bases, with 13 bases remaining between them. Germline CDR1 reads DFQATT; CDR2 reads SNEGSKA (reference sequence). Here the CDR3 reads CSASLALQETQYF. In DNA, the CDR3 is TGCAGTGCCTCACTAGCCTTACAAGAGACCCAGTACTTC.

The chain carries TRBV6-6 and TRBJ1-2, with 9 positions matching TRBD1. Unmatched junction bases numbered 2, after V lost 0 bases and J lost 3 bases. The length of the CDR3 is 15 residues. Germline loops: CDR1 MNHNY, CDR2 SVGAGI (reference sequence). The CDR3 DNA sequence: TGTGCCAGCAGTTACTCGGGACAGGGAGACTATGGCTACACCTTC. This gives the protein CASSYSGQGDYGYTF.

The rearrangement joins TRBV12-3 or TRBV12-4 to TRBJ1-5; no reliable D call. CDR3 length equals 13 residues. V was clipped by 5 bases and J by 5 bases, with 10 bases between them. The CDR3 region is CASSPRRYQPQHF. CDR3 in DNA: TGTGCCAGCAGTCCCCGCAGGTATCAGCCCCAGCATTTT.

The chain has TRBV6-2 or TRBV6-3 and TRBJ2-7; D gene ambiguous. Trimming shortened V by 2 bases and J by 0 bases, and 23 bases separated the two germline ends. There are 19 residues in the CDR3. Germline V lookup: CDR1 MNHEY, CDR2 SVGEGT. The CDR3, as DNA: TGTGCCAGCAGTTACCCCCACCTCCCTTGGACGGGCGTCTCCTACGAGCAGTACTTC. Protein: CASSYPHLPWTGVSYEQYF.

Only a few counts were recorded for this clonotype. This chain joins TRBV19 and TRBJ1-1; 11 bases match TRBD1. J was trimmed by 6 bases and V by 2 bases; bases with no gene match: 11. Germline V CDR1 and CDR2: LNHDA, SQIVND (reference sequence). The CDR3 runs 17 residues. CDR3 in DNA: TGTGCCAGTAGTATAAGGACAGGGGGCCGAGGTGTACCTGAAGCTTTCTTT. Translation: CASSIRTGGRGVPEAFF. Using reference TRBV19 and TRBJ1-1 for the parts outside the CDR3, the full variable domain is DGGITQSPKYLFRKEGQNVTLSCEQNLNHDAMYWYRQDPGQGLRLIYYSQIVNDFQKGDIAEGYSVSREKKESFPLTVTSAQKNPTAFYLCASSIRTGGRGVPEAFFGQGTRLTVV.

This clonotype was seen at least ten times. The V and J genes are TRBV10-2 and TRBJ2-7, with no clear D. The V end lost 3 bases, the J end lost 4 bases, and 7 bases lay between the germline ends. The CDR3 loop spans 12 amino acids. Germline CDR1 WSHSY, CDR2 SAAADI. CDR3 sequence (DNA): TGCGCCAGCAGTGATATGATTTACGAGCAGTACTTC. Protein sequence: CASSDMIYEQYF.

This clonotype was recorded many times. The V gene is TRBV6-1, the J gene TRBJ2-1; maybe TRBD2 (5 bases). Germline values: CDR1 MNHNS, CDR2 SASEGT. The CDR3 totals 14 residues. With 3 bases removed from V and 2 bases from J, the gap between germline ends came to 8 bases. The CDR3 reads CASSELRAYNEQFF. As DNA, the CDR3 is TGTGCCAGCAGTGAGTTGCGGGCCTACAATGAGCAGTTCTTC.

This clonotype was seen a handful of times. The chain is built from TRBV19 and TRBJ1-1, with D perhaps TRBD1 (5 bases). CDR3 length: 15 residues. V was clipped by 3 bases and J by 0 bases, with 11 bases between them. Germline-derived CDR1 and CDR2 are LNHDA and SQIVND (reference sequence). This chain's CDR3 is CASSIPGTMNTEAFF. The DNA of the CDR3 is TGTGCCAGTAGTATCCCTGGGACTATGAACACTGAAGCTTTCTTT.

The J gene is TRBJ1-1, the V gene TRBV11-1; 8 positions agree with TRBD1. Germline V gene lookup returns CDR1 SGHAT and CDR2 FQDESV (reference sequence). After removal of 4 bases from V and 7 bases from J, the junction contained 8 bases not matched to a gene. This CDR3 has 14 amino acids. The CDR3 DNA is TGTGCCAGCAGCTCACAGGGGGGGAGAATTGAAGCTTTCTTT. Amino acids: CASSSQGGRIEAFF.

This sequence joins TRBV20-1 and TRBJ2-7; 9 nucleotides line up with TRBD2. V was pared by 0 bases and J by 4 bases, with 7 bases of the junction left unmatched. Germline V CDR1 and CDR2: DFQATT, SNEGSKA (reference sequence). The CDR3 spans 15 residues. CDR3 region: CSAREAAGGPYEQYF. The CDR3 DNA reads TGCAGTGCTAGAGAAGCGGCGGGAGGGCCTTACGAGCAGTACTTC.

The V call is TRBV6-2 or TRBV6-3, the J call TRBJ2-7, with D perhaps assigned TRBD1 or TRBD2 (5 bases each). Trimming left V 7 bases short and J 3 bases short, with 16 bases between. CDR3 length: 14 residues. From germline, CDR1 is MNHEY and CDR2 SVGEGT. The CDR3 nucleotides read TGTGCCAGCACCGACCCGGGACCGAGCTACGAGCAGTACTTC. It encodes CASTDPGPSYEQYF.

This clonotype was observed many times. The J gene is TRBJ2-7, the V gene TRBV5-1; 7 bases map to TRBD1. Unmatched junction bases numbered 2, after V lost 2 bases and J lost 3 bases. Germline V lookup: CDR1 SGHRS, CDR2 YFSETQ. The CDR3 has 13 residues. The CDR3 loop reads CASSFGQDYEQYF. The CDR3 region has the DNA TGCGCCAGCAGCTTCGGACAGGACTACGAGCAGTACTTC.

This clonotype was detected ten times or more. The chain couples TRBV11-1 to TRBJ2-7; 7 bases are a match to TRBD2. Trimming at V came to 5 bases and at J to 5 bases, leaving 18 bases not matched to a gene. This CDR3 has 17 residues. Germline-derived CDR1 and CDR2 are SGHAT and FQDESV (reference sequence). The CDR3 region has the DNA TGTGCCAGCAGCCCAGAACAGATCGGACTAGGTCTCCACGAGCAGTACTTC. It specifies CASSPEQIGLGLHEQYF.

This clonotype showed up many times. V usage is TRBV10-3 and J usage is TRBJ2-5, with D perhaps TRBD1 or TRBD2 (6 bases each). Germline values: CDR1 ENHRY, CDR2 SYGVKD. CDR3 length: 15 residues. Trimming cost V 6 bases and J 2 bases, with 16 bases left between them. CDR3 sequence: CAISGSGQGQETQYF. The CDR3 DNA reads as TGTGCCATCAGCGGGAGCGGTCAGGGGCAAGAGACCCAGTACTTC.

This clonotype was recorded many times. The chain couples TRBV7-2 to TRBJ2-1; 9 bases fit TRBD2. CDR1 and CDR2 (germline): SGHTA, FQGNSA. The CDR3 sequence is 16 residues long. With 5 bases clipped from V and 8 bases from J, the junction kept 13 bases outside the gene matches. The CDR3 spells CASSQYGGAGGDEQFF. DNA of the CDR3: TGTGCCAGCAGCCAATACGGAGGGGCGGGAGGGGATGAGCAGTTCTTC. The complete variable domain, with remaining parts taken from reference TRBV7-2 and TRBJ2-1, reads GAGVSQSPSNKVTEKGKDVELRCDPISGHTALYWYRQSLGQGLEFLIYFQGNSAPDKSGLPSDRFSAERTGGSVSTLTIQRTQQEDSAVYLCASSQYGGAGGDEQFFGPGTRLTVL.